This TCR beta chain stems from a study of T cell responses to AZD1222 COVID-19 vaccine. This clone occurred a few times. The V gene's germline CDR1 is WNHNN and CDR2 SYGVQD (reference sequence). V was trimmed by 0 bases and J by 15 bases, leaving 15 bases between them. The CDR3 has 13 amino acids. Sequenced by immunoSEQ multiplex PCR; TCRdb stores in-frame clones only, minus some. The table includes about 140,000 clones, 84% detected once. Sequenced material: peripheral blood, taken on day 0 of AZD1222 vaccination. The chain has TRBV10-1 and TRBJ2-1, with D perhaps TRBD1 (5 bases). This TCR came from an adult in good health. The CDR3 is CASSESTPRARFF. CDR3 DNA: TGCGCCAGCAGTGAGTCGACTCCCAGGGCAAGGTTCTTC.